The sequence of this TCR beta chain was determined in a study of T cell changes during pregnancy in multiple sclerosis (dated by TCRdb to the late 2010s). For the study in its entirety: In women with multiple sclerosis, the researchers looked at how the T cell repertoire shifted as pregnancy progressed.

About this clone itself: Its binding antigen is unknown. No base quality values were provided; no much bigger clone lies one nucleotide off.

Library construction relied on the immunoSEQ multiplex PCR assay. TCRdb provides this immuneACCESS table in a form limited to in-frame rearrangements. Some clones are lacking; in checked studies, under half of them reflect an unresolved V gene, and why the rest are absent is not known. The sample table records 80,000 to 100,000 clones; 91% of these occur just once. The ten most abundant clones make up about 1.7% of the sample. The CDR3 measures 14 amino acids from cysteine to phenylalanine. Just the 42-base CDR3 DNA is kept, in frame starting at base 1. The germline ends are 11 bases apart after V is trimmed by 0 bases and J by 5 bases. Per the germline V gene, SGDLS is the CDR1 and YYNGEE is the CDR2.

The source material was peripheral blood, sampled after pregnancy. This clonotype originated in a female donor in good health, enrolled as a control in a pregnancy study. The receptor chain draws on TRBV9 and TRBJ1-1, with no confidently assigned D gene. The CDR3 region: CASSVAAGGTEAFF. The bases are TGTGCCAGCAGCGTAGCAGCCGGCGGGACTGAAGCTTTCTTT.